What follows describes a single T cell receptor beta chain. The antigen remains undetermined. These data originate in a study of cytomegalovirus exposure and HLA in healthy donors. In the study overall: Early release data held 85 million to 95 million unique TCRs from HLA-typed donors.

Germline V lookup: CDR1 LNHDA, CDR2 SQIVND (reference sequence). The V gene end was trimmed by 4 bases and the J gene end by 1 base; junction bases not matched to a gene: 3. The CDR3 is 15 residues long. Study findings and constraints: The study listed approximately 160 cytomegalovirus-associated TCR beta chains. Later analysis associated a missense DCLRE1C variant with TCR beta V- and J-gene trimming.

Both 60 Vbeta primers and 13 Jbeta primers went into the PCR. Only in-frame clones appear in the TCRdb table, and some are missing; sequencing was by immunoSEQ multiplex PCR. The sample has 100,000 to 150,000 clones, roughly 82% seen once; the top ten hold around 13%. Nominally healthy donors provided the samples, though records likely missed some immune exposures. The chain is built from TRBV19 and TRBJ1-5; TRBD1 agrees at 8 bases. The sample comprised PBMCs. This receptor was identified in a woman between 40 and 50 years old in good health and CMV-seropositive. CDR3 nucleotide sequence: TGTGCCAGTAGTACCCACAGGGGGAGCAATCAGCCCCAGCATTTT. This sequence encodes CASSTHRGSNQPQHF. The variable domain in full, with the rest retrieved from reference TRBV19 and TRBJ1-5, is DGGITQSPKYLFRKEGQNVTLSCEQNLNHDAMYWYRQDPGQGLRLIYYSQIVNDFQKGDIAEGYSVSREKKESFPLTVTSAQKNPTAFYLCASSTHRGSNQPQHFGDGTRLSIL.